This TCR beta chain was sequenced for a study of identical twins. This clonotype was found a few times. Its specificity is not known. V was trimmed by 4 bases and J by 0 bases, leaving 14 bases between them. This CDR3 comprises 16 residues. From germline, CDR1 is SGHRS and CDR2 YFSETQ. Overall study results and limits: A cross-sectional statistical analysis, not follow-up of the same donors, supported the conclusions.

Each CDR3 protein is one row after TCRdb ran MiXCR on the 5' RACE reads. The sample lists some 440,000 distinct CDR3 sequences; 20% to 25% were seen once. The sample was also reused in another study, on T cells expressing NK-cell markers. From that second work: All TCR beta repertoires analysed originated from sorted CD3+CD56+NKG2C+, CD3+CD56+NKG2C- and CD3+CD56-NKG2C+ T cells.

The origin of this receptor is a woman aged 18-29 years in good health. Material: CD4+ T cells sorted from blood. This chain uses TRBV5-1 with TRBJ2-1; D is possibly TRBD2 (6 bases). The CDR3 protein is CASSRGLGSSYNEQFF. CDR3 nucleotides: TGCGCCAGCAGCAGGGGACTGGGGAGCTCCTACAATGAGCAGTTCTTC.